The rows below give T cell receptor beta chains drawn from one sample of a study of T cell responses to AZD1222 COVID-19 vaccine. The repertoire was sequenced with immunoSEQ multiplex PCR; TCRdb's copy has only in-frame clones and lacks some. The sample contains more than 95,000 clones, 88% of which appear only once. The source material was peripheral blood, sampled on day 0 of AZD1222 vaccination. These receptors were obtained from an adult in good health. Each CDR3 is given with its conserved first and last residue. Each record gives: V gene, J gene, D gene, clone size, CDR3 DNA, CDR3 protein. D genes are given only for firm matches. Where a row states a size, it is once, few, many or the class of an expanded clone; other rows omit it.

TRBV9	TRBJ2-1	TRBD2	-	TGTGCCAGCAGCAATAATCCGGAGCGGGGGGGTAGGAATGAGCAGTTCTTC	CASSNNPERGGRNEQFF
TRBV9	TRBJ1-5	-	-	TGTGCCAGCGGCCGATACAATCAGCCCCAGCATTTT	CASGRYNQPQHF
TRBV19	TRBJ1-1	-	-	TGTGCCAGTAGCCCGGGGGAAGGGAGGTCCACTGAAGCTTTCTTT	CASSPGEGRSTEAFF
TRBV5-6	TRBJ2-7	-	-	TGTGCCGGCAGCGGCCGACATGGAGGGAGACCGGGCTACGAGCAGTACTTC	CAGSGRHGGRPGYEQYF
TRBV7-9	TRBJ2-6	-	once	TGTGCCAGCAGCCCCGCAGGCCGCTCTGGGGCCAACGTCCTGACTTTC	CASSPAGRSGANVLTF
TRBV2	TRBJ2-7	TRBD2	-	TGTGCCAGCATTTCTAGCGGTAGCTCCTACGAGCAGTACTTC	CASISSGSSYEQYF
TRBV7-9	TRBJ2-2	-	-	TGTGCCAGCAGTATACAGGACACCGGGGAGCTGTTTTTT	CASSIQDTGELFF
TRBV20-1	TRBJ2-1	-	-	TGCAGTGCTGGTCAACGCAATGAGCAGTTCTTC	CSAGQRNEQFF
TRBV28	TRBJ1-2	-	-	TGTGCCAGCAGTTTCGGTGGACAGCCTAACTATGGCTACACCTTC	CASSFGGQPNYGYTF
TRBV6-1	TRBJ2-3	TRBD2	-	TGTGCCAGCAGTGAAGGTCACGGGGGGGCGAAAGATACGCAGTATTTT	CASSEGHGGAKDTQYF
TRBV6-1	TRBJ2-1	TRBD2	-	TGTGCCAGCAGTGAATCAGTTGCCGGACTAGCGGGGGCCTACAATGAGCAGTTCTTC	CASSESVAGLAGAYNEQFF
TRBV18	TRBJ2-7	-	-	TGTGCCAGCTCACCAAAAGCCGGGAGCTCCTACGAGCAGTACTTC	CASSPKAGSSYEQYF
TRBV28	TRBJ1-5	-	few	TGTGCCAGCAGTTCGTACAGGGTTAGTTATAGCAATCAGCCCCAGCATTTT	CASSSYRVSYSNQPQHF
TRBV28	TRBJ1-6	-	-	TGTGCCAGCAGTCCCTTTCGTGATTCACCCCTCCACTTT	CASSPFRDSPLHF
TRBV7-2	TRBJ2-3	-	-	TGTGCCAGCAGCTCACCCGGGCCAGGCACAGATACGCAGTATTTT	CASSSPGPGTDTQYF
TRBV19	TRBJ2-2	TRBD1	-	TGTGCCAGTAGTCTAGGACAGGGGGCAGGGGAGCTGTTTTTT	CASSLGQGAGELFF
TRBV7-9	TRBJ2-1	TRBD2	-	TGTGCCAGCAGCCACGGGCTAGCGGGGGGTGTAGATGAGCAGTTCTTC	CASSHGLAGGVDEQFF
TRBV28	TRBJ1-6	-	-	TGTGCCAGCAGATACCGGGACCGTCCTAATTCACCCCTCCACTTT	CASRYRDRPNSPLHF
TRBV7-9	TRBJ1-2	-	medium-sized	TGTGCCAGCAGCTTCCCTTCTCGACGGACCGATGGCTACACCTTC	CASSFPSRRTDGYTF
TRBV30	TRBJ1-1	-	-	TGTGCCTGGAGTGAGGGCACGCACACTGAAGCTTTCTTT	CAWSEGTHTEAFF
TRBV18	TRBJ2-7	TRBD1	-	TGTGCCAGCTCACCACCGCGGACAGGGGACTACGAGCAGTACTTC	CASSPPRTGDYEQYF
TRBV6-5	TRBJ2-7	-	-	TGTGCCAGCAAGGGGGGAGACGGGTCCGAGCAGTACTTC	CASKGGDGSEQYF
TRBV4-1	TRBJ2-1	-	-	TGCGCCAGCAGCCAACTCCTACGGTACAATGAGCAGTTCTTC	CASSQLLRYNEQFF
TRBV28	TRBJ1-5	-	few	TGTGCCAGCACGTGGGCCGAATTTAGCAATCAGCCCCAGCATTTT	CASTWAEFSNQPQHF
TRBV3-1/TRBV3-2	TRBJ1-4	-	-	TGTGCCAGCAGCCCCGGGGCTACAGGGAAAGAAAAACTGTTTTTT	CASSPGATGKEKLFF
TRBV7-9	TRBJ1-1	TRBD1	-	TGTGCCAGCAGTCATGGACAGGGATCATTCAGGAACACTGAAGCTTTCTTT	CASSHGQGSFRNTEAFF
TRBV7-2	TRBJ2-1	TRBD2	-	TGTGCCAGCAGCTTAGACCCAGGGACTAGCGGTCTCAATGAGCAGTTCTTC	CASSLDPGTSGLNEQFF
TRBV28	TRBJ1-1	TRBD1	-	TGTGCCAGCAGTTTACCGGGACAGACGAACACTGAAGCTTTCTTT	CASSLPGQTNTEAFF
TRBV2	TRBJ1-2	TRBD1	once	TGTGCCAGCTGGGGGACAGGGGGCAACGGGAATGGCTACACCTTC	CASWGTGGNGNGYTF
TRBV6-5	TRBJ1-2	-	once	TGTGCCAGCAGCTCCGGGACAAAAACTTATGGCTACACCTTC	CASSSGTKTYGYTF
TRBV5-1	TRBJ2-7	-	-	TGCGCCAGCAGCTTGGCCGAGGATCTTACCGCCGAGCAGTACTTC	CASSLAEDLTAEQYF